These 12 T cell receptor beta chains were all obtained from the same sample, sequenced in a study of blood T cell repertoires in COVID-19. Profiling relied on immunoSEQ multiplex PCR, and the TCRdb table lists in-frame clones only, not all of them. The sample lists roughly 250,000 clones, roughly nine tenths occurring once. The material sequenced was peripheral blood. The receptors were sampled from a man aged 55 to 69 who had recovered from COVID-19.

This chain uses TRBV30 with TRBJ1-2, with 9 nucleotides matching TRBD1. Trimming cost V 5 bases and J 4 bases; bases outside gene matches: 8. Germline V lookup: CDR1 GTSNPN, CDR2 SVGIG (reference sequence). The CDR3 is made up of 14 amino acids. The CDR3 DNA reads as TGTGCCTGGCTCGAGGACAGGGGCCGCTATGGCTACACCTTC. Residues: CAWLEDRGRYGYTF.

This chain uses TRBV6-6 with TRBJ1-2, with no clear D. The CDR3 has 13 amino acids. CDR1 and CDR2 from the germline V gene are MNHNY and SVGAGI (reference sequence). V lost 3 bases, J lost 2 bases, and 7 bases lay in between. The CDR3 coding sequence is TGTGCCAGCAGTTATGGAGGGAACTATGGCTACACCTTC. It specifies CASSYGGNYGYTF.

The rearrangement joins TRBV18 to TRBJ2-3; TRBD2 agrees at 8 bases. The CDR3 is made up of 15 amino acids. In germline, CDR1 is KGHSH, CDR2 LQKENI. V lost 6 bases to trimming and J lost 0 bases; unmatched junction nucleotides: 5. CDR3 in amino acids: CASSLIAGSTDTQYF. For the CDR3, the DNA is TGTGCCAGCTCGCTTATAGCGGGAAGCACAGATACGCAGTATTTT.

The CDR3 nucleotides read TGTGCCAGTAGCGCAGGGGGAGTAGCCAAAAACATTCAGTACTTC. It codes for CASSAGGVAKNIQYF. V gene TRBV19 combines with J gene TRBJ2-4; 7 nucleotides match TRBD1. This CDR3 comprises 15 residues. With V trimmed by 6 bases and J by 0 bases, 5 bases remained unmatched. Per germline, CDR1 LNHDA and CDR2 SQIVND (reference sequence).

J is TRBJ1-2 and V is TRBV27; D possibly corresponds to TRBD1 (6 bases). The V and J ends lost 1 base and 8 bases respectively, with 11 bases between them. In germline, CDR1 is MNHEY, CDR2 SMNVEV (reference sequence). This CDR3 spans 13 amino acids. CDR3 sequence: CASSLLGGDGYTF. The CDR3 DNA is TGTGCCAGCAGTTTATTAGGGGGAGACGGCTACACCTTC.

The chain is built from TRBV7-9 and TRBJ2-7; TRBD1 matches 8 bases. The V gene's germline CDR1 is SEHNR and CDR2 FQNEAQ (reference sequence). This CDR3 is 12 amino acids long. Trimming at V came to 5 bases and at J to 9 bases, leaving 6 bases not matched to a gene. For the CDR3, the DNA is TGTGCCAGCAGCCTAGGCGGGACAGGGCAGTACGTC. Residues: CASSLGGTGQYV.

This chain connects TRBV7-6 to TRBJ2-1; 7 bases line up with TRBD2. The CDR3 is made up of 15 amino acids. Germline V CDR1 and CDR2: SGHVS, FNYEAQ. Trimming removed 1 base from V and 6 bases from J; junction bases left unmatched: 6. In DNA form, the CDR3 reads TGTGCCAGCAGCTTAGGGAGACTAGCAAGCAATGAGCAGTTCTTC. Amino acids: CASSLGRLASNEQFF.

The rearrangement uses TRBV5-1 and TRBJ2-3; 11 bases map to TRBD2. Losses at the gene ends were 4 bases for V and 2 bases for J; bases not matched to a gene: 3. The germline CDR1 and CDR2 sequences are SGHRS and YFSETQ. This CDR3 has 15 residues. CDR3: CASSISGGVTDTQYF. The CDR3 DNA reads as TGCGCCAGCAGCATTAGCGGGGGGGTCACAGATACGCAGTATTTT.

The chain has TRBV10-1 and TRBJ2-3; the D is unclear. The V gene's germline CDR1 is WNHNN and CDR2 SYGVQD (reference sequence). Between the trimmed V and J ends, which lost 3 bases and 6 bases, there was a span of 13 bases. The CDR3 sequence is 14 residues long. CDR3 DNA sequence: TGCGCCAGCAGTGATACCACAGTCAAGGATACGCAGTATTTT. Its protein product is CASSDTTVKDTQYF.

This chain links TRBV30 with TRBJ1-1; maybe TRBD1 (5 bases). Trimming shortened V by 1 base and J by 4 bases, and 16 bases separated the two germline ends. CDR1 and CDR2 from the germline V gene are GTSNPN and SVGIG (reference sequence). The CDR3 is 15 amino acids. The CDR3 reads CAWSAGYGGFTEAFF. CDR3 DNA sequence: TGTGCCTGGAGTGCCGGGTACGGGGGGTTCACTGAAGCTTTCTTT.

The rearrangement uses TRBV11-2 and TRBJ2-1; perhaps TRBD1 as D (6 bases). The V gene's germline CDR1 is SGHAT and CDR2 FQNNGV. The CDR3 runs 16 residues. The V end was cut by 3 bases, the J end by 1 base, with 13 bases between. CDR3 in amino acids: CASSLSGAYSYNEQFF. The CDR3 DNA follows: TGTGCCAGCAGCTTGTCAGGGGCCTATTCCTACAATGAGCAGTTCTTC.

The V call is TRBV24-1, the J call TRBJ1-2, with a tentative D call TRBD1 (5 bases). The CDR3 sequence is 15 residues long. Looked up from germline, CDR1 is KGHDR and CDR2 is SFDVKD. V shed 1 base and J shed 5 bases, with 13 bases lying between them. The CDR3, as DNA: TGTGCCACCAGTGATTTAGGAACAGGTGGTTATGGCTACACCTTC. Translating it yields CATSDLGTGGYGYTF.